This T cell receptor beta chain was found in a study of T cells expressing NK-cell markers. Study-level information: Underlying the TCR beta repertoires were sorted CD3+CD56+NKG2C+, CD3+CD56+NKG2C- and CD3+CD56-NKG2C+ T cells.

Germline lookup yields CDR1 MNHEY and CDR2 SMNVEV (reference sequence). This CDR3 contains 16 residues. As the method of synthesis, 5'RACE template switching with UMIs yielded TCR beta cDNA. From its re-call of the 5' RACE reads, TCRdb lists each CDR3 protein once, without DNA. This table lists about 260,000 distinct CDR3 sequences. This TCR was sampled from a man between 18 and 35 years old in good health. Material: blood T cells: a sorted CD56 or NKG2C T cell subset, CD4+ or CD8+ T cells, or bulk PBMC T cells (not recorded which). The genes are TRBV27 and TRBJ1-3. CDR3 loop: CASKRDLRSSGNTIYF.